What follows is one TCR beta chain and its context. Its cognate antigen is unknown. Amplified TCR beta CDR3 regions derived from RNA transcripts. A set of HTBI primers served as the primers for a first-round RT-PCR of the TCR CDR3. A single record per CDR3 protein comes from TCRdb applying MiXCR to the multiplex PCR reads. Altogether around 560,000 distinct CDR3 sequences are present, roughly 17% being singletons, with the ten largest covering 18%. This record belongs to a study of T cells in Graves' hyperthyroidism and ophthalmopathy. Study-level findings and limits: Blood held most thyroid clonotypes expanded above 0.001 frequency.

This CDR3 has 16 amino acids. The germline gives CDR1 DFQATT, CDR2 SNEGSKA (reference sequence). Trimming cost V 3 bases and J 1 base, with 15 bases left between them. Diagnosis rested on symptoms, serum thyroxine and TRAb, thyroid ultrasound, and orbital computed tomography. What was sequenced was blood. The TCR was taken from a woman between 18 and 29 years old with Graves' hyperthyroidism. The genes are TRBV20-1 and TRBJ2-2; perhaps TRBD2 as D (6 bases). Here the CDR3 reads CSARSGDFENTGELFF. DNA of the CDR3: TGCAGTGCTAGGAGTGGGGACTTCGAGAACACCGGGGAGCTGTTTTTT.